Sequencing of this T cell receptor (beta chain) was carried out in a study of T cells in Graves' hyperthyroidism and ophthalmopathy. This clonotype was observed a handful of times. The antigen is not known. Study-wide points: A 13 V-J signature model discriminated ophthalmopathy versus stable hyperthyroidism.

Researchers amplified the TCR beta CDR3 regions from RNA transcripts. The HTBI primer set served for first-round RT-PCR of the TCR CDR3. TCRdb used MiXCR to reprocess the multiplex PCR reads, holding one entry per CDR3 protein. The sample has a few hundred thousand distinct CDR3 sequences, approximately 14% seen once. Germline assignment: CDR1 MNHNS and CDR2 SASEGT. CDR3 length: 15 amino acids. V was shortened by 6 bases and J by 8 bases, with 22 bases between the two germline ends. The chain carries TRBV6-1 and TRBJ1-1, with D tentatively TRBD1 (5 bases). The TCR originated in a woman younger than 45 with Graves' hyperthyroidism. The sequencing sample was made of blood. This chain's CDR3 is CASSFPGRRALEAFF. DNA of the CDR3: TGTGCCAGCAGCTTTCCGGGACGCCGGGCCTTGGAAGCTTTCTTT.